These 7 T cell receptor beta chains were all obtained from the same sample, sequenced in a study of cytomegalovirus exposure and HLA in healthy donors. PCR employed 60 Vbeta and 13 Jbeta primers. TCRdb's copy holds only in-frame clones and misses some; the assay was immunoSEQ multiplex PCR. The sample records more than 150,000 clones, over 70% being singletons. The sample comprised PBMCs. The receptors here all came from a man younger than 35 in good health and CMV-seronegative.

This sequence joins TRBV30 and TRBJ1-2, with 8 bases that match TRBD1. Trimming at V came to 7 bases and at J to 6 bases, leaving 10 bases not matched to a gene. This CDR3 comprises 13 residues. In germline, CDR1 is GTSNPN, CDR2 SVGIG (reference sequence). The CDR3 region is CASHRGWFDGYTF. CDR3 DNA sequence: TGTGCCTCACACAGGGGGTGGTTCGATGGCTACACCTTC.

In nucleotides, the CDR3 is TGTGCCAGCAGCTTGGGAGGGAACTCCTACGAGCAGTACTTC. Its translation is CASSLGGNSYEQYF. The chain couples TRBV5-6 to TRBJ2-5; tentatively, D is TRBD2 (5 bases). The last part of the DNA fits TRBJ2-7 better; the J call may be wrong. There are 14 residues in the CDR3. Germline V gives CDR1 SGHDT, CDR2 YYEEEE.

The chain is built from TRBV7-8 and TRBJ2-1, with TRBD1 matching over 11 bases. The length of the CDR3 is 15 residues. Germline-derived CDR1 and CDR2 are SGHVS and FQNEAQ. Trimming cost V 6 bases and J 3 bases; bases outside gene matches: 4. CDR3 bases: TGTGCCAGCAGTCCCGGGACAGGGGGCTACAATGAGCAGTTCTTC. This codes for CASSPGTGGYNEQFF.

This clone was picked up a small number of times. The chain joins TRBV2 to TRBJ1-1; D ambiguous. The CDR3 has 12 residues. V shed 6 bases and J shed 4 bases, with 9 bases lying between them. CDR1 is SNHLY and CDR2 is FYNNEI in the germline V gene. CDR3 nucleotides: TGTGCCAGCAGAGTCTCGAGCACTGAAGCTTTCTTT. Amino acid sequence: CASRVSSTEAFF.

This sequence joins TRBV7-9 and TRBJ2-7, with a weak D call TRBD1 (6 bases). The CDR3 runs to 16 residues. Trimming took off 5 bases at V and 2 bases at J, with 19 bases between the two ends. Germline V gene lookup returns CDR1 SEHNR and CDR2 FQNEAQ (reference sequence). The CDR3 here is CASSDARQGRTYEQYF. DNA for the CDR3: TGTGCCAGCAGCGACGCGCGTCAGGGGCGGACCTACGAGCAGTACTTC.

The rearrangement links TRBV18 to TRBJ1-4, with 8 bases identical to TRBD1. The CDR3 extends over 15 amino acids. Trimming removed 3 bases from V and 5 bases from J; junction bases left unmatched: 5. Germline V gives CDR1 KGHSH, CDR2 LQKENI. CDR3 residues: CASSPFQGANEKLFF. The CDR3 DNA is TGTGCCAGCTCACCCTTCCAGGGGGCGAATGAAAAACTGTTTTTT.

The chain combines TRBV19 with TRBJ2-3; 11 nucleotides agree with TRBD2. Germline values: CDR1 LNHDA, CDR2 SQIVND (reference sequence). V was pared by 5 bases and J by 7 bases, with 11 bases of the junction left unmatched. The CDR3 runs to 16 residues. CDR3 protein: CASSSPTSGGRHTQYF. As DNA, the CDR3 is TGTGCCAGTAGTTCCCCTACTAGCGGGGGCCGTCATACGCAGTATTTT.